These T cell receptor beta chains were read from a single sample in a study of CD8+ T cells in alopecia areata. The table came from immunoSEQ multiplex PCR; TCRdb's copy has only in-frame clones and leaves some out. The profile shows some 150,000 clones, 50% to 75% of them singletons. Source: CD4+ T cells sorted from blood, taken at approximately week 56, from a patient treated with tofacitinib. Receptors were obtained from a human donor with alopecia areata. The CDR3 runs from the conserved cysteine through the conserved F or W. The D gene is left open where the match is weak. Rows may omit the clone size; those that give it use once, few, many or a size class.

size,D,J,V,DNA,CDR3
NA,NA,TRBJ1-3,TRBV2,TGTGCCAGCAGTGAAGCACTTCCACAGGCCGCCTCTGGAAACACCATATATTTT,CASSEALPQAASGNTIYF
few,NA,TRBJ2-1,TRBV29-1,TGCAGCGTTGGCCCCCGGCAGGGGACAAACAATGAGCAGTTCTTC,CSVGPRQGTNNEQFF
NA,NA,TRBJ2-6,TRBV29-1,TGCAGCGTTGCGGGACGGCCTGGGGCCAACGTCCTGACTTTC,CSVAGRPGANVLTF
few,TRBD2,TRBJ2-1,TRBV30,TGTGCCTTCTCTAGCGGGGGGGCCCAGGAGCAGTTCTTC,CAFSSGGAQEQFF
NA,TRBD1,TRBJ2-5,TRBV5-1,TGCGCCAGCAGCTGGACAGGGGGCCGGGAGACCCAGTACTTC,CASSWTGGRETQYF
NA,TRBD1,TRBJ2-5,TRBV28,TGTGCCAGCAGTTTATCACAGGGGGCCCAAGAGACCCAGTACTTC,CASSLSQGAQETQYF
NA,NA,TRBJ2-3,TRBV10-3,TGTGCCATCAGTACCACGGGAGATACGCAGTATTTT,CAISTTGDTQYF
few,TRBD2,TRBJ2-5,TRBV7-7,TGTGCCAGCAGCCCCTCGGGAGGCGGGCGAGAGACCCAGTACTTC,CASSPSGGGRETQYF
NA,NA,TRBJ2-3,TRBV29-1,TGCAGCCTCCGCGGGGGCGGCACAGATACGCAGTATTTT,CSLRGGGTDTQYF
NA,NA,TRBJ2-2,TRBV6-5,TGTGCCAGCAGTGACGTGCGGAGGACCGGGGAGCTGTTTTTT,CASSDVRRTGELFF
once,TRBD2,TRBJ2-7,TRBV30,TGTGCCTGGAGGGGACTAGCGGGGACCCAGCAGTACTTC,CAWRGLAGTQQYF
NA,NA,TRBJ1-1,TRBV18,TGTGCCAGCTCACCAGACCAAAAGAACACTGAAGCTTTCTTT,CASSPDQKNTEAFF
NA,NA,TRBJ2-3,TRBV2,TGTGCCAGCACCTTCACGGGGGGCAGCACAGATACGCAGTATTTT,CASTFTGGSTDTQYF
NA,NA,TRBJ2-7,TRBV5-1,TGCGCCAGCAGCTTTGGAGGCTTAAGCTCCTACGAGCAGTACTTC,CASSFGGLSSYEQYF
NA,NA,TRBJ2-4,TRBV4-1,TGCGCCAGCAGCCAAGATACGTGGCAGACCAAAAACATTCAGTACTTC,CASSQDTWQTKNIQYF
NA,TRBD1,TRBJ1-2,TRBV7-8,TGTGCCAGCAGCCGAGGGGGCCCGACCGATGGCTACACCTTC,CASSRGGPTDGYTF
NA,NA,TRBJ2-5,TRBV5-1,TGCGCCAGCAGCTTGGGTCCGACCCAAGAGACCCAGTACTTC,CASSLGPTQETQYF
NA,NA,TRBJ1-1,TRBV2,TGTGCCAGCAGCGATTTGGGAGGGGGGCTTGAAGCTTTCTTT,CASSDLGGGLEAFF
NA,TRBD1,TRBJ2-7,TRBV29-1,TGCAGCGTGGTTGGGACAGGGGTTGGCGAGCAGTACTTC,CSVVGTGVGEQYF
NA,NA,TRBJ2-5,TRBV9,TGTGCCAGCAGCGCCAGCCCGGGACAACAAGAGACCCAGTACTTC,CASSASPGQQETQYF
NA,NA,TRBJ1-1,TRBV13,TGTGCCAGCAGCCCCTGGACACTCATGAACACTGAAGCTTTCTTT,CASSPWTLMNTEAFF
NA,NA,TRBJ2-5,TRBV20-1,TGCAGTGCCCCCTGGGGAGAGACCCAGTACTTC,CSAPWGETQYF